These 29 T cell receptor beta chains were all obtained from the same sample, sequenced in a study of blood T cell repertoires in COVID-19. The data were produced by immunoSEQ multiplex PCR, yet TCRdb's version contains in-frame clones alone and is incomplete. The sample yields hundreds of thousands of clones, roughly 83% seen once. Sequencing input: PBMCs or T cells enriched from blood (not recorded which). Receptor source: a woman in her forties or fifties who had recovered from COVID-19.

The rearrangement links TRBV19 to TRBJ1-4, with a possible D match to TRBD1 (5 bases). Between the trimmed V and J ends, which lost 5 bases and 5 bases, there was a span of 12 bases. The length of the CDR3 is 14 residues. The germline CDR1 and CDR2 sequences are LNHDA and SQIVND (reference sequence). CDR3 amino acids: CASSQGWGNEKLFF. CDR3 nucleotides: TGTGCCAGTAGTCAAGGGTGGGGCAATGAAAAACTGTTTTTT.

The CDR3 DNA is TGTGCCAGCAGTTACTCGAGGAGGCAAGAGAATTCACCCCTCCACTTT. As protein: CASSYSRRQENSPLHF. The chain uses TRBV6-5 and TRBJ1-6; unclear D gene. V was clipped by 0 bases and J by 7 bases, with 13 bases between them. CDR1 and CDR2 from the germline V gene are MNHEY and SVGAGI. The CDR3 length is 16 residues.

This sequence joins TRBV6-5 and TRBJ1-6, with D unclear. This CDR3 comprises 13 residues. Germline CDR1 MNHEY, CDR2 SVGAGI. V was pared by 6 bases and J by 7 bases, with 10 bases between. The CDR3 sequence is CASRADQNSPLHF. CDR3 nucleotides: TGTGCCAGCAGAGCGGATCAAAATTCACCCCTCCACTTT.

V and J are TRBV20-1 and TRBJ2-1; D is undetermined. The CDR3 covers 9 residues. Germline CDR1 reads DFQATT; CDR2 reads SNEGSKA (reference sequence). Deletions cut 5 bases from V and 7 bases from J, with 3 bases between. In nucleotides, the CDR3 is TGCAGTGCTTTAAATGAGCAGTTCTTC. It yields the protein CSALNEQFF.

The chain uses TRBV7-8 and TRBJ1-2; 9 nucleotides match TRBD1. The length of the CDR3 is 15 residues. In germline, CDR1 is SGHVS, CDR2 FQNEAQ. Losses at the gene ends were 1 base for V and 4 bases for J; bases not matched to a gene: 4. CDR3 amino acids: CASSLVTGGGYGYTF. The DNA for the CDR3 is TGTGCCAGCAGCTTAGTGACAGGGGGTGGCTATGGCTACACCTTC.

V and J are TRBV11-2 and TRBJ1-2; D not certain. The ends were cut back, 5 bases at V and 2 bases at J, with 12 bases in the middle. Per the germline V gene, CDR1 is SGHAT and CDR2 is FQNNGV. The CDR3 runs to 14 residues. CDR3 sequence (DNA): TGTGCCAGCAGCCCTCTTACACAAAACTATGGCTACACCTTC. It yields the protein CASSPLTQNYGYTF. Full variable domain (rest looked up from reference TRBV11-2 and TRBJ1-2): EAGVAQSPRYKIIEKRQSVAFWCNPISGHATLYWYQQILGQGPKLLIQFQNNGVVDDSQLPKDRFSAERLKGVDSTLKIQPAKLEDSAVYLCASSPLTQNYGYTFGSGTRLTVV.

V usage is TRBV5-5 and J usage is TRBJ1-3; TRBD1 aligns across 7 bases. J lost 2 bases, V lost 0 bases, and 2 bases had no gene match. Per the germline V gene, CDR1 is SGHKS and CDR2 is YYEKEE (reference sequence). The CDR3 contains 15 residues. CDR3 DNA sequence: TGTGCCAGCAGCTTGGACAGGGGACCTGGAAACACCATATATTTT. Its translation: CASSLDRGPGNTIYF. The variable domain in full, with the rest retrieved from reference TRBV5-5 and TRBJ1-3, is DAGVTQSPTHLIKTRGQQVTLRCSPISGHKSVSWYQQVLGQGPQFIFQYYEKEERGRGNFPDRFSARQFPNYSSELNVNALLLGDSALYLCASSLDRGPGNTIYFGEGSWLTVV.

This clone was seen just once. The V call is TRBV6-6, the J call TRBJ1-1; D is undetermined. V lost 5 bases and J 11 bases, leaving 18 bases between the germline ends. This CDR3 has 13 amino acids. The germline V gene encodes CDR1 MNHNY and CDR2 SVGAGI (reference sequence). The CDR3 sequence: CASSPGREQRAFF. The CDR3 bases are TGTGCCAGCAGTCCCGGTCGGGAACAACGGGCTTTCTTT.

V is TRBV6-5 and J is TRBJ1-1, with D possibly matching TRBD1 (6 bases). Germline values: CDR1 MNHEY, CDR2 SVGAGI. The CDR3 runs 15 residues. V was shortened by 7 bases and J by 6 bases, with 21 bases between the two germline ends. CDR3 sequence reads: CASNTGGAGLAEAFF. In DNA form, the CDR3 reads TGTGCCAGCAATACGGGGGGGGCTGGGTTGGCTGAAGCTTTCTTT.

V and J are TRBV30 and TRBJ1-5, with 8 bases identical to TRBD1. The V segment lost 2 bases and the J segment 1 base; nucleotides outside the gene matches: 7. In germline, CDR1 is GTSNPN, CDR2 SVGIG (reference sequence). The CDR3 consists of 16 residues. CDR3 sequence reads: CAWSPPWDRSNQPQHF. The CDR3 DNA follows: TGTGCCTGGAGTCCTCCCTGGGACAGGAGCAATCAGCCCCAGCATTTT. The entire variable domain, with the rest obtained from reference TRBV30 and TRBJ1-5, is as follows: SQTIHQWPATLVQPVGSPLSLECTVEGTSNPNLYWYRQAAGRGLQLLFYSVGIGQISSEVPQNLSASRPQDRQFILSSKKLLLSDSGFYLCAWSPPWDRSNQPQHFGDGTRLSIL.

This clone was seen only a few times. The chain is built from TRBV11-2 and TRBJ2-7; 12 bases match TRBD1. Germline CDR1 is SGHAT and CDR2 is FQNNGV. Unmatched junction bases numbered 4, after V lost 6 bases and J lost 4 bases. This CDR3 comprises 14 residues. The CDR3 loop is CASRAGQGAYEQYF. As DNA, the CDR3 is TGTGCCAGCAGGGCGGGACAGGGGGCGTACGAGCAGTACTTC.

V usage is TRBV6-1 and J usage is TRBJ1-5; D is perhaps TRBD1 (5 bases). This CDR3 has 16 amino acids. Germline V lookup: CDR1 MNHNS, CDR2 SASEGT. The ends were cut back, 2 bases at V and 3 bases at J, with 14 bases in the middle. CDR3: CASSESIQASNQPQHF. The CDR3 bases are TGTGCCAGCAGTGAAAGCATACAGGCTTCCAATCAGCCCCAGCATTTT.

The rearrangement uses TRBV15 and TRBJ2-7; 10 positions match TRBD1. Germline V gives CDR1 LNHNV, CDR2 YYDKDF (reference sequence). The CDR3 sequence is 17 residues long. The V segment lost 2 bases and the J segment 3 bases; nucleotides outside the gene matches: 10. In DNA form, the CDR3 reads TGTGCCACCAGCAGACAAGGAACGGGACAGGGGTTCTACGAGCAGTACTTC. It encodes CATSRQGTGQGFYEQYF.

V gene TRBV5-1 combines with J gene TRBJ1-6; D unclear. The length of the CDR3 is 14 residues. Germline V CDR1 and CDR2: SGHRS, YFSETQ. Between the trimmed V and J ends, which lost 0 bases and 9 bases, there was a span of 10 bases. In DNA, the CDR3 is TGCGCCAGCAGCTTGGCCGGGCGGGGTTCACCCCTCCACTTT. Translation gives CASSLAGRGSPLHF.

This clone was observed a single time. The V call is TRBV5-5, the J call TRBJ2-7, with a possible D match to TRBD1 (7 bases). This CDR3 has 14 residues. V lost 4 bases to trimming and J lost 2 bases, with 13 bases between them. Germline values: CDR1 SGHKS, CDR2 YYEKEE (reference sequence). The CDR3 is CASSLQGGAYEQYF. The CDR3 DNA reads as TGTGCCAGCAGCCTTCAGGGGGGAGCCTACGAGCAGTACTTC.

This clone has only one observation. This rearrangement joins TRBV30 to TRBJ1-6; perhaps TRBD1 as D (6 bases). The CDR3 runs 14 residues. Trimming left V 5 bases short and J 8 bases short, with 16 bases between. From germline, CDR1 is GTSNPN and CDR2 SVGIG (reference sequence). The CDR3 DNA follows: TGTGCCTGGGACAGGACAGCTCGGGATTCACCCCTCCACTTT. It translates to CAWDRTARDSPLHF.

The V gene is TRBV19, the J gene TRBJ2-7; TRBD1 might be the D (6 bases). The V end lost 1 base, the J end lost 3 bases, and 13 bases lay between the germline ends. The CDR3 runs 15 residues. Germline V lookup: CDR1 LNHDA, CDR2 SQIVND (reference sequence). Here the CDR3 DNA reads TGTGCCAGTAGTATAGGGACAGTGGTAAACTACGAGCAGTACTTC. The encoded protein is CASSIGTVVNYEQYF.

The chain couples TRBV3-1 (or the pseudogene TRBV3-2) to TRBJ2-3; TRBD2 matches 11 bases. The CDR3 is 16 amino acids. J was trimmed by 2 bases and V by 3 bases; bases with no gene match: 4. Germline CDR1 reads LGHDT; CDR2 reads YNNKEL (reference sequence). CDR3 amino acids: CASSQVAGGHTDTQYF. Written as DNA, the CDR3 is TGTGCCAGCAGCCAGGTAGCGGGGGGGCACACAGATACGCAGTATTTT.

The CDR3 DNA is TGTGCCAGCAGCGCCTCTTCGAGTCGGGTTCACTCTGGAAACACCATATATTTT. Protein product: CASSASSSRVHSGNTIYF. V usage is TRBV6-4 and J usage is TRBJ1-3; D remains unclear. V lost 6 bases and J lost 0, with 21 bases in between. The length of the CDR3 is 18 residues. Germline lookup yields CDR1 MRHNA and CDR2 SNTAGT.

V usage is TRBV7-2 and J usage is TRBJ2-5; the D gene is possibly TRBD1 (5 bases). Germline values: CDR1 SGHTA, CDR2 FQGNSA. The CDR3 spans 15 residues. Deletions cut 5 bases from V and 1 base from J, with 14 bases between. CDR3 bases: TGTGCCAGCAGCGGCCAGGGTTTGCGCCAAGAGACCCAGTACTTC. This codes for CASSGQGLRQETQYF.

In nucleotides, the CDR3 is TGTGCCAGCTCACCACCGGGGACAGCGAACTATGGCTACACCTTC. Translated: CASSPPGTANYGYTF. This chain joins TRBV18 and TRBJ1-2, with 7 bases lining up with TRBD1. The CDR3 runs 15 residues. J gave up 2 bases and V 0 bases, and 3 bases lay outside the gene matches. Germline V gene data show CDR1 as KGHSH and CDR2 as LQKENI.

This clone has just a few counts. V usage is TRBV6-1 and J usage is TRBJ2-7; TRBD2 is a possible D gene (6 bases). The germline V and J ends were trimmed by 1 base and 6 bases, with 22 bases remaining between them. This CDR3 is 17 amino acids long. The germline V gene has CDR1 MNHNS and CDR2 SASEGT. Here the CDR3 reads CASSEEGYGGAGREQYF. The CDR3 DNA sequence: TGTGCCAGCAGTGAAGAAGGGTACGGAGGGGCAGGGCGCGAGCAGTACTTC.

The J gene is TRBJ2-2, the V gene TRBV24-1; 8 nucleotides align to TRBD1. The J segment lost 3 bases and the V segment lost 3 bases, leaving 5 bases of the junction unmatched. CDR1 is KGHDR, CDR2 SFDVKD, per germline. The CDR3 extends over 16 amino acids. The CDR3 protein is CATSDRTGWDTGELFF. The DNA of the CDR3 is TGTGCCACCAGTGATCGGACAGGGTGGGACACCGGGGAGCTGTTTTTT.

The chain is built from TRBV10-3 and TRBJ2-1, with 13 nucleotides matching TRBD2. The germline gives CDR1 ENHRY, CDR2 SYGVKD. The CDR3 has 12 amino acids. V lost 11 bases and J lost 10; bases outside the gene matches: 5. The CDR3 DNA is TGTGCCTCAGGACTAGCGGGAGCCGAGCAGTTCTTC. Translation gives CASGLAGAEQFF.

The chain is built from TRBV7-3 and TRBJ2-1; TRBD2 matches at 7 bases. The CDR3 consists of 15 residues. In germline, CDR1 is SGHTA, CDR2 FQGTGA. V gave up 2 bases and J gave up 1 base; unmatched junction bases: 2. The CDR3 sequence is CASSLQGGSYNEQFF. CDR3 DNA: TGTGCCAGCAGCTTACAGGGAGGGTCCTACAATGAGCAGTTCTTC.

The chain uses TRBV19 and TRBJ2-3, with D uncertain. V was cut by 7 bases and J by 2 bases, with 4 bases left in between. This CDR3 region has 11 residues. Germline CDR1 and CDR2: LNHDA and SQIVND (reference sequence). CDR3: CASTSTDTQYF. The CDR3 region has the DNA TGTGCCAGTACGTCCACAGATACGCAGTATTTT. Full variable domain (remainder filled in from reference TRBV19 and TRBJ2-3): DGGITQSPKYLFRKEGQNVTLSCEQNLNHDAMYWYRQDPGQGLRLIYYSQIVNDFQKGDIAEGYSVSREKKESFPLTVTSAQKNPTAFYLCASTSTDTQYFGPGTRLTVL.

This chain connects TRBV3-1 (or the pseudogene TRBV3-2) to TRBJ1-6, with TRBD1 identical over 7 bases. CDR3 length: 13 amino acids. The germline gives CDR1 LGHDT, CDR2 YNNKEL (reference sequence). V was clipped by 3 bases and J by 14 bases; unmatched bases: 7. The CDR3 protein is CASSQAGGQSLHF. The CDR3 region has the DNA TGTGCCAGCAGCCAGGCTGGGGGACAGTCCCTCCACTTT.

The V gene is TRBV2, the J gene TRBJ2-3; no definite D call. Germline CDR1 SNHLY, CDR2 FYNNEI. V lost 6 bases and J 1 base, leaving 11 bases between the germline ends. The CDR3 is made up of 14 amino acids. CDR3 in DNA: TGTGCCAGCAGCCTAAGCCCCCGCACAGATACGCAGTATTTT. As protein: CASSLSPRTDTQYF.

The chain combines TRBV10-3 with TRBJ2-5; TRBD2 matches 14 bases. Per the germline V gene, CDR1 is ENHRY and CDR2 is SYGVKD. Trimming removed 4 bases from V and 5 bases from J; junction bases left unmatched: 3. This CDR3 is built from 15 residues. The CDR3 nucleotides are TGTGCCATCAGTGCCCGACTAGCGGGAGGGGAGACCCAGTACTTC. It encodes CAISARLAGGETQYF.